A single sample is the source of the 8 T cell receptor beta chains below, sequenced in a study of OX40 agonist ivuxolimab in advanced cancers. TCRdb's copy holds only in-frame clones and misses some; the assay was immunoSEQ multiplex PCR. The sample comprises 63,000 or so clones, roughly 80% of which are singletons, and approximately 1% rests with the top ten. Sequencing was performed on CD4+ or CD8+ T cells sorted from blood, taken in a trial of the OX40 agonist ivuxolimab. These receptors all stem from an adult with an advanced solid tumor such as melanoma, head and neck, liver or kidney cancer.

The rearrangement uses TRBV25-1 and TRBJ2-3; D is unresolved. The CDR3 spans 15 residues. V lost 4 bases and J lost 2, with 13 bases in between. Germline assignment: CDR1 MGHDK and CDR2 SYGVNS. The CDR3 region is CASSAYMGATDTQYF. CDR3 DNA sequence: TGTGCCAGCAGTGCATACATGGGCGCCACAGATACGCAGTATTTT. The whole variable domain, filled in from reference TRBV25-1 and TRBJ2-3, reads EADIYQTPRYLVIGTGKKITLECSQTMGHDKMYWYQQDPGMELHLIHYSYGVNSTEKGDLSSESTVSRIRTEHFPLTLESARPSHTSQYLCASSAYMGATDTQYFGPGTRLTVL.

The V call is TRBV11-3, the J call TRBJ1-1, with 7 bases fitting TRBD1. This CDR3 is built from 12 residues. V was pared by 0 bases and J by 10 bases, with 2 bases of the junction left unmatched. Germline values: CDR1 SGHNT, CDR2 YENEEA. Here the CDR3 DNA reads TGTGCCAGCAGCTTAGAAAGGGGGCGAGCTTTCTTT. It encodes CASSLERGRAFF.

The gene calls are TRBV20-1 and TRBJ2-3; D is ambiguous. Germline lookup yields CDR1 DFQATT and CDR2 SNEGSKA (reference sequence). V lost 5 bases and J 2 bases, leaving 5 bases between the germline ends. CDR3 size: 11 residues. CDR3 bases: TGCAGTGCTGATCACACAGATACGCAGTATTTT. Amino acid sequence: CSADHTDTQYF.

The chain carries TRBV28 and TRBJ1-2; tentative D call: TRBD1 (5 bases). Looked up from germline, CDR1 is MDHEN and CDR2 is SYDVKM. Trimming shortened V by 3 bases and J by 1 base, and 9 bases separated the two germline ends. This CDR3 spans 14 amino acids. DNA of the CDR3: TGTGCCAGCAGTTTGAGCAGGGTTAACTATGGCTACACCTTC. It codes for CASSLSRVNYGYTF.

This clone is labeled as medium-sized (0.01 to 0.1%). The CDR3 nucleotides read TGTGCCATCAGTACAACCGGGACAGGGTTCTACGAGCAGTACTTC. Amino acids: CAISTTGTGFYEQYF. The chain links TRBV10-3 to TRBJ2-7; TRBD1 matches at 9 bases. The trim removed 5 bases at V and 3 bases at J, leaving 8 bases unmatched. From germline, CDR1 is ENHRY and CDR2 SYGVKD. The CDR3 totals 15 residues.

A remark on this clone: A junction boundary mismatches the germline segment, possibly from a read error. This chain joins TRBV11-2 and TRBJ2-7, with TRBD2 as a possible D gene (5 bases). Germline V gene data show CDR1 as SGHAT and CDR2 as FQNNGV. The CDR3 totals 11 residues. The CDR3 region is CASSLDGVRKF. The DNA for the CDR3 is TGTGCCAGCAGCTTAGACGGGGTGCGTAAGTTC.

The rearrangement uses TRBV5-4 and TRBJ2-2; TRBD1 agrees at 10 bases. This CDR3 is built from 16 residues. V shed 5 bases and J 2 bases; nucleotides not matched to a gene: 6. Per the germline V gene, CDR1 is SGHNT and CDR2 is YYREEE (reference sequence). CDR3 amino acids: CASRYDRGRNTGELFF. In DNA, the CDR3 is TGTGCCAGCAGATACGACAGGGGGCGAAACACCGGGGAGCTGTTTTTT.

CDR3 region: CASSTKGETQYF. In DNA, the CDR3 is TGCGCCAGCAGCACCAAGGGGGAGACCCAGTACTTC. The chain employs TRBV5-1 and TRBJ2-5; a weak D match, TRBD1 (5 bases). CDR3 length equals 12 residues. Germline V gives CDR1 SGHRS, CDR2 YFSETQ. The ends were cut back, 4 bases at V and 5 bases at J, with 9 bases in the middle.